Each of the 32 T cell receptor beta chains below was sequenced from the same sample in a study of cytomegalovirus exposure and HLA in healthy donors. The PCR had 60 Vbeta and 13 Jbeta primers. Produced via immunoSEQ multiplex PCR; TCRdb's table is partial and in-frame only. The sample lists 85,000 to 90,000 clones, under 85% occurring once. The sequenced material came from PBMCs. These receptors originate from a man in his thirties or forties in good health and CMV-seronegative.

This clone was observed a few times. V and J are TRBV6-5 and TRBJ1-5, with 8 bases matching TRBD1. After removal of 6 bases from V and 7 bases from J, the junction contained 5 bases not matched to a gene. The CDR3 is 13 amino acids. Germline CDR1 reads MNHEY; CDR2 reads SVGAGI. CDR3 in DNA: TGTGCCAGCAGCAGGACAGGGCGGCAGCCCCAGCATTTT. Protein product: CASSRTGRQPQHF.

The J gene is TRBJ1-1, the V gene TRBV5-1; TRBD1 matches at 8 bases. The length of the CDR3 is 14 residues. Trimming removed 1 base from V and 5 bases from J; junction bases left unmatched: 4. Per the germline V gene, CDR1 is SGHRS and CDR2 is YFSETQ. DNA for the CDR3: TGCGCCAGCAGCTTGACAGGGGGAAGTACTGAAGCTTTCTTT. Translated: CASSLTGGSTEAFF.

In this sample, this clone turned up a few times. CDR3 protein: CASSLEQGKTEAFF. In DNA form, the CDR3 reads TGTGCCAGCAGCTTAGAACAGGGAAAAACTGAAGCTTTCTTT. The chain has TRBV7-9 and TRBJ1-1, with a tentative D call TRBD1 (6 bases). CDR1 SEHNR and CDR2 FQNEAQ come from the germline V gene (reference sequence). V was trimmed by 1 base and J by 5 bases, leaving 11 bases between them. This CDR3 region has 14 residues.

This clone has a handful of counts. The CDR3 is CASSLGGRAIYEQYF. DNA for the CDR3: TGTGCCAGTAGCCTCGGGGGACGGGCCATCTACGAGCAGTACTTC. The chain has TRBV19 and TRBJ2-7, with D tentatively TRBD2 (6 bases). V lost 6 bases to trimming and J lost 3 bases, with 18 bases between them. The CDR3 runs 15 residues. The germline V gene has CDR1 LNHDA and CDR2 SQIVND (reference sequence). The variable domain in full, completed from reference TRBV19 and TRBJ2-7, reads DGGITQSPKYLFRKEGQNVTLSCEQNLNHDAMYWYRQDPGQGLRLIYYSQIVNDFQKGDIAEGYSVSREKKESFPLTVTSAQKNPTAFYLCASSLGGRAIYEQYFGPGTRLTVT.

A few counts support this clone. CDR3 sequence reads: CASSFSGGLSGANVLTF. DNA of the CDR3: TGTGCCAGCAGCTTTAGCGGGGGCCTCTCTGGGGCCAACGTCCTGACTTTC. The chain recombines TRBV9 with TRBJ2-6, with TRBD2 identical over 9 bases. V lost 4 bases and J lost 0; bases outside the gene matches: 5. The length of the CDR3 is 17 residues. Germline CDR1 SGDLS, CDR2 YYNGEE. The full variable domain, in which reference TRBV9 and TRBJ2-6 provide the parts outside the CDR3, is DSGVTQTPKHLITATGQRVTLRCSPRSGDLSVYWYQQSLDQGLQFLIQYYNGEERAKGNILERFSAQQFPDLHSELNLSSLELGDSALYFCASSFSGGLSGANVLTFGAGSRLTVL.

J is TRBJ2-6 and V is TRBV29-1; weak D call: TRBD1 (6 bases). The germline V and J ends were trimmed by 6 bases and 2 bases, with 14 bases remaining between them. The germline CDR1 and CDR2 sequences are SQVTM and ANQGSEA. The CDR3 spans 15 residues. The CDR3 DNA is TGCAGCGTGCACAGGGAACTAGCTGGGGCCAACGTCCTGACTTTC. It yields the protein CSVHRELAGANVLTF. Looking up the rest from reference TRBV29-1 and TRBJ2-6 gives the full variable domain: SAVISQKPSRDICQRGTSLTIQCQVDSQVTMMFWYRQQPGQSLTLIATANQGSEATYESGFVIDKFPISRPNLTFSTLTVSNMSPEDSSIYLCSVHRELAGANVLTFGAGSRLTVL.

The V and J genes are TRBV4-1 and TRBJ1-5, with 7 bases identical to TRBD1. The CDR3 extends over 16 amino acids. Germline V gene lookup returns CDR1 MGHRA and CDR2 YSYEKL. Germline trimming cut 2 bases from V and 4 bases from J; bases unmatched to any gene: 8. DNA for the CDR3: TGCGCCAGCAGCCAAACCGACAGGGCGGGAAATCAGCCCCAGCATTTT. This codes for CASSQTDRAGNQPQHF.

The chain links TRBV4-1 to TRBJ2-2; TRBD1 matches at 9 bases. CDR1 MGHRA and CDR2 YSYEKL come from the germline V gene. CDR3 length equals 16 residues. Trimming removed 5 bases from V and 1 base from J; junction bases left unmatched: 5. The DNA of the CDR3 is TGCGCCAGCAGCGCCGAGGGACAGGGGAACACCGGGGAGCTGTTTTTT. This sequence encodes CASSAEGQGNTGELFF.

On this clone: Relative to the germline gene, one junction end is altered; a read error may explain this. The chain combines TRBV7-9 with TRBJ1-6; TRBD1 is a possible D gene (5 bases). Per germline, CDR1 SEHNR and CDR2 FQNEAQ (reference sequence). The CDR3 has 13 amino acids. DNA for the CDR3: TGTACCAGCAGCTTCTTCAGGGATTCACCCCTCCACTTT. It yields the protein CTSSFFRDSPLHF.

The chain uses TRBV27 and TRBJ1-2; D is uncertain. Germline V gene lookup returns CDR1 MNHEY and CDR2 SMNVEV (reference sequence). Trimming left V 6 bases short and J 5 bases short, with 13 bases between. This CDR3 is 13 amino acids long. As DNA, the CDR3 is TGTGCCAGCAGAGGAGCAGTCTTATATGGCTACACCTTC. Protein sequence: CASRGAVLYGYTF.

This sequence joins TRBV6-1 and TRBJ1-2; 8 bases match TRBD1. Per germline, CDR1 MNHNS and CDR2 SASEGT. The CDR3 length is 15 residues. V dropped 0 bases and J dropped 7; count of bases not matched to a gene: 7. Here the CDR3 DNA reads TGTGCCAGCAGTGAAGCTCTGGGACAGGTCTGTGGCTACACCTTC. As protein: CASSEALGQVCGYTF.

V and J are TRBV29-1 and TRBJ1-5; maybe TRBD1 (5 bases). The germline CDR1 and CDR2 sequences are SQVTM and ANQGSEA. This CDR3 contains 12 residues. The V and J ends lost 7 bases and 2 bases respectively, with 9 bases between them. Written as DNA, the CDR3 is TGCAGCGGAGGGGAGGGCAATCAGCCCCAGCATTTT. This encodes CSGGEGNQPQHF.

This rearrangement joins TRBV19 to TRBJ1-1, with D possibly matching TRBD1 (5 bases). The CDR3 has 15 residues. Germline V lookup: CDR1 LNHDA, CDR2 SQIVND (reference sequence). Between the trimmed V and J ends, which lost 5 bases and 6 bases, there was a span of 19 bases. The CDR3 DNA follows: TGTGCCAGTAGTGAGTCAACCGGGACTGGCGCTGAAGCTTTCTTT. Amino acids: CASSESTGTGAEAFF.

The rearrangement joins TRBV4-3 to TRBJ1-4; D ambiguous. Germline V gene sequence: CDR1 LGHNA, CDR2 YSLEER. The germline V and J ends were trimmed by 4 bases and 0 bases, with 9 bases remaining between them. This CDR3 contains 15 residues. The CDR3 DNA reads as TGCGCCAGCAGCCCTCGCACAGCAACTAATGAAAAACTGTTTTTT. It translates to CASSPRTATNEKLFF.

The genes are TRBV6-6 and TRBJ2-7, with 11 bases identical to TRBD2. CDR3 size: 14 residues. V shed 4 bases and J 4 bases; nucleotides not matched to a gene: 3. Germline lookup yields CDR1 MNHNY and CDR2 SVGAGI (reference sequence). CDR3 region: CASSFGTSGYEQYF. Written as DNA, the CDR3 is TGTGCCAGCAGTTTTGGGACTAGCGGTTACGAGCAGTACTTC.

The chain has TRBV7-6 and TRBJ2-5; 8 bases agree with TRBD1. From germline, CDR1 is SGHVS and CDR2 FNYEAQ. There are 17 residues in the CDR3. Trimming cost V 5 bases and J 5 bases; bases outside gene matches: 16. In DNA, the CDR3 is TGTGCCAGCAGCGTCCGCCCCGGACAGGGCCGCATGGAGACCCAGTACTTC. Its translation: CASSVRPGQGRMETQYF.

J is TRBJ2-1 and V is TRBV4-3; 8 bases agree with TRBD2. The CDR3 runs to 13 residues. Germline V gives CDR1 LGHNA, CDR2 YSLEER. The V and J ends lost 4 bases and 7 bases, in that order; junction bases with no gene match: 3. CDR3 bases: TGCGCCAGCAGCCGGACTAGCACGAATGAGCAGTTCTTC. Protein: CASSRTSTNEQFF.

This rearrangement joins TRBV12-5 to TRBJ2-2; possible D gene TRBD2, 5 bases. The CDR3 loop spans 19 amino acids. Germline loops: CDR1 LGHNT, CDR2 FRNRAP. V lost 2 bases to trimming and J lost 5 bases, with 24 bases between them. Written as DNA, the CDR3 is TGTGCTAGTGGTTTGCCTACGTCGTTGGCAGCTCGGGGAACCGGGGAGCTGTTTTTT. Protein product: CASGLPTSLAARGTGELFF.

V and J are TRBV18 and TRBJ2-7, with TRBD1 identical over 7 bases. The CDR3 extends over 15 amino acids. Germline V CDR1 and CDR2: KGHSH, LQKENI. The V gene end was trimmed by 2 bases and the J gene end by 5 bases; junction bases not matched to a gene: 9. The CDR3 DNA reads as TGTGCCAGCTCACCAAAGGACAGGCGGGTTGACGAGCAGTACTTC. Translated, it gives CASSPKDRRVDEQYF. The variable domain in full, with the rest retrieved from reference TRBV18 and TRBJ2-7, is NAGVMQNPRHLVRRRGQEARLRCSPMKGHSHVYWYRQLPEEGLKFMVYLQKENIIDESGMPKERFSAEFPKEGPSILRIQQVVRGDSAAYFCASSPKDRRVDEQYFGPGTRLTVT.

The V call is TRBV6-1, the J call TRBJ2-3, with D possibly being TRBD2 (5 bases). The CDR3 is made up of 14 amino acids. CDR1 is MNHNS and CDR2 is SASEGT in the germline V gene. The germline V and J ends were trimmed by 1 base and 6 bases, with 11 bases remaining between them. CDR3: CASSEGGAMDTQYF. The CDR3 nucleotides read TGTGCCAGCAGTGAAGGGGGAGCTATGGATACGCAGTATTTT.

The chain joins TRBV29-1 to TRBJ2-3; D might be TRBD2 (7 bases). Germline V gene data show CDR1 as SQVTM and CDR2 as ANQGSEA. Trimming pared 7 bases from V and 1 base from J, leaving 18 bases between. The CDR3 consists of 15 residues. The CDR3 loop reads CSGRGGASGTDTQYF. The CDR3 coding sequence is TGCAGCGGAAGGGGGGGCGCTAGCGGCACAGATACGCAGTATTTT.

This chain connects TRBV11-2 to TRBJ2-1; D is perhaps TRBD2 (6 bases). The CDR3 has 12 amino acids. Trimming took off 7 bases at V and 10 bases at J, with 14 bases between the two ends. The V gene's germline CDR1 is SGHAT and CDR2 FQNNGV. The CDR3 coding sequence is TGTGCCAGCAACACAGATGGACTAGAGCAGTTCTTC. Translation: CASNTDGLEQFF.

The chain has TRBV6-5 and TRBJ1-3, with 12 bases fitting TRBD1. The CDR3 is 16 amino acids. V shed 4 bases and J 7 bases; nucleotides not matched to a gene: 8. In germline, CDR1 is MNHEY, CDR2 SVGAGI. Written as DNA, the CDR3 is TGTGCCAGCAGTTCCCCGGGACAGGGGGCCTTGAACACCATATATTTT. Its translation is CASSSPGQGALNTIYF.

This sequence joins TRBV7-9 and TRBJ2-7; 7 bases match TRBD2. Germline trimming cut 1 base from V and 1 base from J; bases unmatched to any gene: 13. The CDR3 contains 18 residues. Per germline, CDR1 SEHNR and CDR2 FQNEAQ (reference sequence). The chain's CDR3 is CASSLGPQGGELSYEQYF. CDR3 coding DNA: TGTGCCAGCAGCTTAGGGCCCCAGGGAGGGGAGTTGTCCTACGAGCAGTACTTC.

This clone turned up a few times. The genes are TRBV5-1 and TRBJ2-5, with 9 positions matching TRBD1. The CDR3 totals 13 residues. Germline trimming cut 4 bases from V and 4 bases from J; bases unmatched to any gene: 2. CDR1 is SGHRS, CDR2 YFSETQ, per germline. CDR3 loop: CASSLTGGETQYF. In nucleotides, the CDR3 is TGCGCCAGCAGCCTGACAGGGGGAGAGACCCAGTACTTC.

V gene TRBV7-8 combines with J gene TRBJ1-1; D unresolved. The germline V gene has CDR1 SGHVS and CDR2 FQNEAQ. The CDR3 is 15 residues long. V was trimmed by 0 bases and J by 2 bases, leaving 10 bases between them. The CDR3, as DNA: TGTGCCAGCAGCTTAGCGGGCACCTCAAACACTGAAGCTTTCTTT. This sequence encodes CASSLAGTSNTEAFF.

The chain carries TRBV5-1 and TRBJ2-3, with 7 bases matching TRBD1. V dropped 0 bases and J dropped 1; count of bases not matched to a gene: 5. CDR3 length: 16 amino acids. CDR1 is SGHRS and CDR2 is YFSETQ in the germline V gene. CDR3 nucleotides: TGCGCCAGCAGCTTGGATGGCCAGGGGGGCACAGATACGCAGTATTTT. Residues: CASSLDGQGGTDTQYF.

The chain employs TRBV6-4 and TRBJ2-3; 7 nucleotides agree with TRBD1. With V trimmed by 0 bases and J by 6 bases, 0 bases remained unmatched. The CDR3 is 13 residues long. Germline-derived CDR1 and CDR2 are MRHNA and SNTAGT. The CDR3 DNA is TGTGCCAGCAGTGACTCGGACAGGGATACGCAGTATTTT. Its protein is CASSDSDRDTQYF.

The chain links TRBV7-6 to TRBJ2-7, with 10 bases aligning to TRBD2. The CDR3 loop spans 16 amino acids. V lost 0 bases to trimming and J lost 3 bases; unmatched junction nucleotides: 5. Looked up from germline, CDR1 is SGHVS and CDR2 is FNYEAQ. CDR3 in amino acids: CASSLAQASGGYEQYF. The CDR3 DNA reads TGTGCCAGCAGCTTAGCGCAGGCTAGCGGGGGCTACGAGCAGTACTTC.

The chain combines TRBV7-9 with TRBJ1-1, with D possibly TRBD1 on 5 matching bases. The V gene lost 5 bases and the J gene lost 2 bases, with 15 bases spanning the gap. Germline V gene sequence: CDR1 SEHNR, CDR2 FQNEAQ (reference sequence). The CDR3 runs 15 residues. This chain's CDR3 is CASSTSTDLNTEAFF. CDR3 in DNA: TGTGCCAGCAGCACCTCGACAGACCTTAACACTGAAGCTTTCTTT.

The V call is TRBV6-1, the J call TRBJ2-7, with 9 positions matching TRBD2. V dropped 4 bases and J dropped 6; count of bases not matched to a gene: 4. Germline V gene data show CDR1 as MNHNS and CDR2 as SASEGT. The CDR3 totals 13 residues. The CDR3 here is CASSAGLAPEQYF. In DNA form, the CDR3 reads TGTGCCAGCAGTGCTGGACTAGCGCCCGAGCAGTACTTC.

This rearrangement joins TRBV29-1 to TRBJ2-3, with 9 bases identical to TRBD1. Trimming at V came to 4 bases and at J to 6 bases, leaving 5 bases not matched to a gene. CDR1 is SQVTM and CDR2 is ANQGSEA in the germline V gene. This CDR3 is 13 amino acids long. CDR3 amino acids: CSVGQGGIDTQYF. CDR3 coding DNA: TGCAGCGTTGGACAGGGGGGTATCGATACGCAGTATTTT.